The rows below give T cell receptor beta chains drawn from one sample of a study of human T cells and chemical hapten exposure. TCRdb ran MiXCR on the RACE reads and lists one entry per CDR3 protein. The sample has about 80,000 distinct CDR3 sequences; around 13% are singletons. Material: whole blood, obtained in connection with sensitization to the hapten diphenylcyclopropenone (DPC). All receptors come from a woman aged 45-65 years with alopecia areata. Some clones in this sample may be carry-over from other donors' samples. Each CDR3 is given with its conserved first and last residue. The D gene is left open where the match is weak. Where a row states a size, it is once, few, many or the class of an expanded clone; other rows omit it.

TRBV11-2	TRBJ2-5	few	NA	CASSRTGLQETQYF	TGTGCCAGCAGCCGTACGGGACTTCAAGAGACCCAGTACTTC
TRBV9	TRBJ1-5	few	TRBD1	CASSGQGGSQPQHF	TGTGCCAGCAGCGGGCAGGGGGGTTCTCAGCCCCAGCATTTT
TRBV7-2	TRBJ2-3	NA	NA	CASSINTQYF	TGTGCCAGCAGCATTAATACGCAGTATTTT
TRBV21-1	TRBJ1-5	many	NA	CASSKVTPLEVDTLCSNQPQHF	TGTGCCAGCAGCAAAGTTACCCCGCTCGAGGTGGATACACTGTGTAGCAATCAGCCCCAGCATTTT
TRBV10-2	TRBJ2-1	few	TRBD2	CASSATSGRSSYNEQFF	TGCGCCAGCAGTGCGACTAGCGGGAGAAGCTCCTACAATGAGCAGTTCTTC
TRBV11-2	TRBJ2-1	few	NA	CASSPSPHVNNEQFF	TGTGCCAGCAGCCCTAGCCCCCATGTAAACAATGAGCAGTTCTTC
TRBV7-2	TRBJ2-1	NA	NA	CASSLIEQFF	TGTGCCAGCAGCTTAATAGAGCAGTTCTTC
TRBV29-1	TRBJ1-1	few	NA	CSVSFGSEAFF	TGCAGCGTCTCCTTTGGCTCTGAAGCTTTCTTT
TRBV5-4	TRBJ2-1	NA	NA	CVSSFGGGPAYEQFF	TGTGTCAGCAGCTTCGGCGGAGGGCCTGCATATGAGCAGTTCTTC
TRBV20-1	TRBJ1-5	many	TRBD1	CSARPRTGGGQPQHF	TGCAGTGCTAGACCCCGGACAGGCGGGGGTCAGCCCCAGCATTTT
TRBV2	TRBJ1-5	few	TRBD1	CASSEWDSQPQHF	TGTGCCAGCAGTGAATGGGACAGTCAGCCCCAGCATTTT
TRBV12-3/TRBV12-4	TRBJ1-3	NA	NA	CASSLGGSGNTIYF	TGTGCCAGCAGTTTGGGAGGCTCTGGAAACACCATATATTTT
TRBV20-1	TRBJ2-3	NA	TRBD2	CSARDYPVVDTQYF	TGCAGTGCAAGGGACTACCCAGTAGTAGATACGCAGTATTTT
TRBV20-1	TRBJ2-1	NA	NA	CSAAAGQSSYNEQFF	TGCAGTGCAGCAGCTGGCCAGAGCTCCTACAATGAGCAGTTCTTC
TRBV20-1	TRBJ2-5	many	TRBD2	CSARVAGGAQETQYF	TGCAGTGCTAGAGTTGCGGGAGGGGCCCAAGAGACCCAGTACTTC
TRBV12-3/TRBV12-4	TRBJ2-2	few	TRBD2	CASRPTGTSGIGELFF	TGTGCCAGCAGACCGACCGGGACTAGCGGGATCGGGGAGCTGTTTTTT
TRBV20-1	TRBJ2-7	NA	TRBD2	CSAVRTRASGNYEQYF	TGCAGTGCTGTTAGAACGAGGGCTAGCGGAAACTACGAGCAGTACTTC
TRBV20-1	TRBJ1-4	NA	NA	CSARDRQRGEKLFF	TGCAGTGCTAGAGATCGACAGCGAGGGGAAAAACTGTTTTTT
TRBV3-1	TRBJ2-5	few	NA	CASSQAGGKRWTQYF	TGTGCCAGCAGCCAAGCTGGAGGGAAGAGGTGGACCCAGTACTTC
TRBV19	TRBJ2-6	many	TRBD2	CATRRGRASLAGANVLTF	TGTGCCACTAGGAGAGGGAGGGCCTCTTTGGCTGGGGCCAACGTCCTGACTTTC
TRBV6-6	TRBJ1-2	many	TRBD1	CASSPTGGYYGYTF	TGTGCCAGCAGTCCGACAGGGGGATATTATGGCTACACCTTC
TRBV10-3	TRBJ1-1	few	NA	CAISESDGSEAFF	TGTGCCATCAGTGAGTCCGACGGTTCTGAAGCTTTCTTT
TRBV7-6	TRBJ1-4	NA	TRBD1	CASSLALPGQMNEKLFF	TGTGCCAGCAGCTTGGCCCTACCGGGACAGATGAATGAAAAACTGTTTTTT
TRBV20-1	TRBJ2-2	few	NA	CSAPGLPGAGELFF	TGCAGTGCCCCCGGACTCCCAGGCGCCGGGGAGCTGTTTTTT
TRBV11-3	TRBJ2-2	few	NA	CASRISGNTGELFF	TGTGCCAGCAGGATAAGCGGGAACACCGGGGAGCTGTTTTTT
TRBV7-9	TRBJ1-4	many	NA	CASSLFSSEKLFF	TGTGCCAGCAGCCTGTTCTCGAGCGAAAAACTGTTTTTT
TRBV5-4	TRBJ1-6	NA	NA	CASSLKGYNSPLHF	TGTGCCAGCAGCTTGAAAGGATATAATTCACCCCTCCACTTT
TRBV7-2	TRBJ1-2	few	TRBD1	CASSRDRYYGYTF	TGTGCCAGCAGCCGGGACAGATACTATGGCTACACCTTC
TRBV28	TRBJ1-4	NA	NA	CASSFRVSADNEKLFF	TGTGCCAGCAGTTTTAGGGTTTCGGCAGATAATGAAAAACTGTTTTTT
TRBV10-3	TRBJ1-5	few	NA	CAIRAQSNQPQHF	TGTGCCATCAGGGCACAGAGCAATCAGCCCCAGCATTTT
TRBV28	TRBJ2-3	few	TRBD2	CASAGGGTDTQYF	TGTGCCAGCGCCGGGGGGGGCACAGATACGCAGTATTTT
TRBV4-3	TRBJ1-5	few	TRBD1	CASSLSTGDSQPQHF	TGCGCCAGCAGCCTAAGTACAGGGGATAGTCAGCCCCAGCATTTT
TRBV28	TRBJ2-5	NA	NA	CASRTGLKGAETQYF	TGTGCCAGCAGGACGGGACTAAAGGGGGCAGAGACCCAGTACTTC
TRBV29-1	TRBJ2-3	NA	TRBD1	CSVQQTGVIADTQYF	TGCAGCGTCCAACAAACAGGGGTTATCGCAGATACGCAGTATTTT
TRBV18	TRBJ2-1	few	TRBD1	CASSPQGAYNEQFF	TGTGCCAGCTCACCACAGGGGGCATACAATGAGCAGTTCTTC
TRBV4-2	TRBJ1-2	NA	NA	CASSLDGQGSGYTF	TGTGCCAGCAGTCTCGACGGGCAGGGTTCTGGCTACACCTTC
TRBV9	TRBJ1-1	few	NA	CASSFLSFSNTEAFF	TGTGCCAGCAGCTTTCTGTCTTTCTCGAACACTGAAGCTTTCTTT
TRBV29-1	TRBJ2-1	few	TRBD2	CSATSGDYNEQFF	TGCAGCGCAACTAGCGGAGACTACAATGAGCAGTTCTTC
TRBV30	TRBJ2-2	few	NA	CAWIKRGTGELFF	TGTGCCTGGATAAAACGGGGCACCGGGGAGCTGTTTTTT
TRBV20-1	TRBJ1-6	few	NA	CSANLHNSPLHF	TGCAGTGCTAACCTCCATAATTCACCCCTCCACTTT
TRBV5-1	TRBJ1-1	once	NA	CASSSSGTPNTEAFF	TGCGCCAGCAGCTCTTCCGGGACACCGAACACTGAAGCTTTCTTT
TRBV7-2	TRBJ2-2	many	TRBD1	CASSPTGGRTGELFF	TGTGCCAGCAGTCCAACAGGGGGCCGTACCGGGGAGCTGTTTTTT
TRBV18	TRBJ2-5	few	TRBD2	CASSPPAGGQETQYF	TGTGCCAGCTCACCCCCAGCGGGAGGCCAAGAGACCCAGTACTTC
TRBV28	TRBJ1-5	few	NA	CASSRDRSPQPQHF	TGTGCCAGCAGTAGGGACCGGTCCCCTCAGCCCCAGCATTTT
TRBV5-1	TRBJ2-2	few	NA	CASSLERPRAGELFF	TGCGCCAGCAGCTTGGAACGGCCTCGTGCCGGGGAGCTGTTTTTT
TRBV20-1	TRBJ2-7	NA	TRBD1	CSARRGNTLRGRSSYEQYF	TGCAGTGCTAGACGTGGGAACACATTGAGGGGGCGAAGCTCCTACGAGCAGTACTTC
TRBV7-8	TRBJ2-5	NA	NA	CASSFSLPGPKETQYF	TGTGCCAGCAGCTTTAGTTTACCGGGGCCAAAAGAGACCCAGTACTTC
TRBV30	TRBJ2-7	few	NA	CAWIRDSYEQYF	TGTGCCTGGATTCGGGATTCCTACGAGCAGTACTTC
TRBV7-9	TRBJ1-4	few	TRBD1	CASSPAGTATNEKLFF	TGTGCCAGCAGCCCCGCCGGGACAGCAACTAATGAAAAACTGTTTTTT
TRBV7-9	TRBJ1-5	NA	NA	CASSLAQSANQPQHF	TGTGCCAGCAGCTTAGCGCAGTCAGCAAATCAGCCCCAGCATTTT
TRBV28	TRBJ1-4	many	NA	CASRLGPHREKLFF	TGTGCCAGCAGATTGGGGCCCCACAGGGAAAAACTGTTTTTT
TRBV28	TRBJ2-3	NA	NA	CASTGWTSTDTQYF	TGTGCCAGCACAGGGTGGACTAGCACAGATACGCAGTATTTT
TRBV6-5	TRBJ1-6	NA	NA	CASTVVAGSPLHF	TGTGCCAGCACCGTAGTCGCCGGTTCACCCCTCCACTTT
TRBV7-9	TRBJ2-5	NA	NA	CASSPAGFQETQYF	TGTGCCAGCAGCCCGGCGGGGTTCCAAGAGACCCAGTACTTC
TRBV30	TRBJ1-4	NA	NA	CAWSAEKLFF	TGTGCCTGGAGTGCTGAAAAACTGTTTTTT
TRBV7-2	TRBJ2-3	NA	TRBD2	CASSPGTSGRTDTQYF	TGTGCCAGCAGCCCAGGGACTAGCGGGCGCACAGATACGCAGTATTTT
TRBV7-9	TRBJ2-7	few	TRBD1	CASSLEQTGSSYEQYF	TGTGCCAGCAGCTTAGAGCAGACAGGGAGCTCCTACGAGCAGTACTTC
TRBV10-3	TRBJ1-3	NA	NA	CAIRAFSGNTIYF	TGTGCCATCAGGGCTTTCTCTGGAAACACCATATATTTT